The 4 T cell receptor beta chains given below trace back to one sample, sequenced in a study of shared T cell receptors in the human thymus (dated by TCRdb to the early 2020s). The receptor library was made with the immunoSEQ multiplex PCR assay. Held by TCRdb, this immuneACCESS table contains in-frame sequences only and omits some clones. Under half of the omission traces to an unresolved V gene where checked; the cause of the rest is unknown. This sample gives hundreds of thousands of clones in total; more than 75% of them show up just once. Roughly 0.0086% of the sample is held by the ten biggest clonotypes. The same specimen was also included in a second study, on human thymus T cells.

Material: thymocytes. The receptors shown here come from a boy in the first two years of life with a congenital heart defect. Donor details come from another sample of the same person, matched by shared clones.

The gene calls are TRBV6-5 and TRBJ2-7, with D possibly being TRBD1 (5 bases). Looked up from germline, CDR1 is MNHEY and CDR2 is SVGAGI. The CDR3 length is 14 residues. Trimming removed 5 bases from V and 0 bases from J, with 11 bases in between. In DNA form, the CDR3 reads TGTGCCAGCAGTACCCAGACAGCCTCCTACGAGCAGTACTTC. Translation gives CASSTQTASYEQYF.

The chain carries TRBV28 and TRBJ2-7, with TRBD1 matching over 7 bases. Germline CDR1 MDHEN, CDR2 SYDVKM. The CDR3 runs 14 residues. V lost 2 bases and J lost 3; bases outside the gene matches: 4. CDR3 sequence (DNA): TGTGCCAGCAGTTTAGTTAGGGGGCTCTACGAGCAGTACTTC. Translation gives CASSLVRGLYEQYF.

This clone was seen only once. This chain uses TRBV7-2 with TRBJ2-7, with 10 bases lining up with TRBD2. There are 16 residues in the CDR3. V lost 2 bases and J lost 3; bases outside the gene matches: 7. Per germline, CDR1 SGHTA and CDR2 FQGNSA. CDR3 amino acids: CASSLRAGGPSYEQYF. The CDR3 DNA sequence: TGTGCCAGCAGCTTACGAGCGGGAGGGCCCAGCTACGAGCAGTACTTC.

V usage is TRBV4-1 and J usage is TRBJ1-6, with D unresolved. The CDR3 covers 16 residues. The V end lost 4 bases, the J end lost 7 bases, and 17 bases lay between the germline ends. Germline loops: CDR1 MGHRA, CDR2 YSYEKL. The CDR3 region has the DNA TGCGCCAGCAGCCTCGGGGAACCCCCCGACAATTCACCCCTCCACTTT. It codes for CASSLGEPPDNSPLHF.